This T cell receptor beta chain was identified during a study of shared clonotypes between healthy human individuals. Study summary: Per-donor plates numbered three CD4 naive, three CD4 memory, two CD8 naive and one CD8 memory.

Data came from immunoSEQ multiplex PCR; TCRdb stores just in-frame clones and leaves some out. The repertoire holds 2 million to 2.5 million clones, roughly 93% seen once, with 0.36% in the top ten. Germline V gene sequence: CDR1 SGHRS, CDR2 YFSETQ. The CDR3 has 17 amino acids. J lost 4 bases, V lost 0 bases, and 8 bases had no gene match. Source material: naive CD4+ T cells from PBMCs. Subset indicated: CD45RA+ positively selected. This clonotype originated in a man aged 18 to 30 in good health. Some clones in this sample may be carry-over from other donors' samples. The chain links TRBV5-1 to TRBJ2-5, with 11 bases that match TRBD2. Here the CDR3 DNA reads TGCGCCAGCAGCTTGGGCATGGTAGCGGGAGGGGCAGAGACCCAGTACTTC. This codes for CASSLGMVAGGAETQYF. Complete variable domain (other parts from reference TRBV5-1 and TRBJ2-5): KAGVTQTPRYLIKTRGQQVTLSCSPISGHRSVSWYQQTPGQGLQFLFEYFSETQRNKGNFPGRFSGRQFSNSRSEMNVSTLELGDSALYLCASSLGMVAGGAETQYFGPGTRLLVL.